This TCR beta chain was recovered during a study of T cell responses to AZD1222 COVID-19 vaccine (dated by TCRdb to about 2021). Study-level background: A total of just over 230 trial participants underwent TCR sequencing, of whom about 210 had received two doses of AZD1222 and about 25 had received two doses of the MenACWY control vaccine. Trial participants were enrolled into age subgroups of 18-55, 56-69 and 70-plus years, which contained roughly 140, 27 and 60 TCR-sequenced participants, respectively.

About this clone: Its target antigen remains unknown. Base qualities are not recorded, but no much larger clone differs from it by a single base.

The paper's findings and limits, for the study overall: Conclusions about previously exposed vaccinees were limited because only six AZD1222 recipients were SARS-CoV-2 seropositive at baseline. The 56-69-year group was small, and its depth increase did not reach significance, likely because of low power. Because no samples from the day 14 peak response were available, repertoires could be characterized only after the peak T cell response. Epitopes outside the regions mutated in the B.1.351 and B.1.1.7 variants were reportedly recognized by nearly half of the unique spike-specific TCRs. Participants were mostly white British and included more females than males, and it was suggested by the authors that clonal diversity may have been underestimated. After two AZD1222 doses, spike-specific TCR breadth and depth were significantly higher than at day 0 and than in MenACWY recipients. The vaccine-associated CD4 TCRs covered the entire spike protein, and the dominant responses fell in regions 160-218 and 743-854.

The CDR3 regions of human TCRbeta chains were subjected to immunosequencing. For the original study's pipeline: Repertoire TCRs were matched against a reference library of SARS-CoV-2-specific TCRs generated with the MIRA antigen-specificity platform. Breadth meant the fraction of unique TCRs that were SARS-CoV-2-associated, whereas depth meant the fraction of total T cells that were SARS-CoV-2-associated. Using the MIRA data, each spike-specific TCR was mapped to the spike region that the TCR reacts to and placed in a CD4 or CD8 class. Log10-transformed breadth and depth values were compared by one-way ANOVA with Sidak's multiple comparisons tests. As stored in TCRdb, this immuneACCESS dataset retains in-frame rearrangements with V and J assigned. A fraction of the clones does not appear; measured against another copy, unresolved V genes explain less than half of the discrepancy, and the remainder lacks a known reason. The V and J calls and clone size were taken over from that table, and D and trimming were inferred from the DNA. A total of approximately 150,000 clones appear in this sample, 86% of them only once. Around 5.1% of the sample rests with the top ten.

As encoded in the germline V gene, CDR1 is WSHSY while CDR2 is SAAADI. The germline V and J ends show losses of 2 bases and 0 bases respectively, and no gene match explains 12 bases of the junction. The CDR3 sequence holds 19 residues, the cysteine and phenylalanine included. The CDR3 DNA has 57 bases and is translated from base 1. Taken with the paper, the label for time point translates to: about 28 days (+/-7) after the second vaccine dose. Because spike-specific TCR depth and breadth did not differ between the two schedules, AZD1222 recipients who got a second dose at roughly 4 weeks were pooled with those who got a second dose at roughly 12 weeks. The vaccinee samples were drawn from two UK trials, COV001 and COV002, one of which was a single-blind randomized controlled phase 2/3 trial testing AZD1222 (ChAdOx1 nCoV-19) in healthy adults. For TCRbeta chain sequencing, PBMC samples were collected from trial participants at day 0 and at day 28 after the second dose.

This receptor was taken from an adult who received the AZD1222 COVID-19 vaccine. Material: peripheral blood, obtained 28 days after the second AZD1222 dose. The chain uses TRBV10-2 and TRBJ2-3; 9 bases in between match TRBD2. The CDR3 protein sequence reads: CASSEIIAGVAWSTDTQYF. The DNA sequence is TGCGCCAGCAGTGAGATTATAGCGGGAGTTGCCTGGAGCACAGATACGCAGTATTTT.